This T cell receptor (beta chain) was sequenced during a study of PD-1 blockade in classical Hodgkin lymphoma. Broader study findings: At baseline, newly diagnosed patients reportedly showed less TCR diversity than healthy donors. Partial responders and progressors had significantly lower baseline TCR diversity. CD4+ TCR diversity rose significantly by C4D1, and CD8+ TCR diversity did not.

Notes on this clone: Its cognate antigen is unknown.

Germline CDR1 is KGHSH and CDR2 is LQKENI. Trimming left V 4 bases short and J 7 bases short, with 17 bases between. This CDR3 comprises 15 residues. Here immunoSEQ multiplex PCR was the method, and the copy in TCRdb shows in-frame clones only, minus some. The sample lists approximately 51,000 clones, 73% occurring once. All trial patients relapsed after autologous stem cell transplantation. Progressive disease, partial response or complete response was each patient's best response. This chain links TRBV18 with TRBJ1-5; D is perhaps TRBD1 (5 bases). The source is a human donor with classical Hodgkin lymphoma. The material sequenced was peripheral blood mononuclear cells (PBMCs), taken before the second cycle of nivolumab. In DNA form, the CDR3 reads TGTGCCAGCTCACGGGAGAGGGGTGGATACCAGCCCCAGCATTTT. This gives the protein CASSRERGGYQPQHF.